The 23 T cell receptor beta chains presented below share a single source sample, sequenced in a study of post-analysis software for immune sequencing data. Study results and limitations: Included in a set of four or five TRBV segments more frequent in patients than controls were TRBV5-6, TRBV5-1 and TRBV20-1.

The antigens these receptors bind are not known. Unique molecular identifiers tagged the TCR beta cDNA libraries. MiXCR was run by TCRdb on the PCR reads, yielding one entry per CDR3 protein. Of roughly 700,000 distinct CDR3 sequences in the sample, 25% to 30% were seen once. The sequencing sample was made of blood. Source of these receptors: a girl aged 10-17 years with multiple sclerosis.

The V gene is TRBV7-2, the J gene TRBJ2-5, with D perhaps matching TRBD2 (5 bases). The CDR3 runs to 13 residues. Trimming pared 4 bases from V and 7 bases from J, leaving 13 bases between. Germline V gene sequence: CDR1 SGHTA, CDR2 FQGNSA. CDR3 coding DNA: TGTGCCAGCAGCTCCGGCTGGGCGGGGACCCAGTACTTC. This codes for CASSSGWAGTQYF.

CDR3 sequence: CASSHQPQHF. The CDR3 DNA reads as TGTGCCAGCAGTCATCAGCCCCAGCATTTT. This chain uses TRBV6-1 with TRBJ1-5; D is undetermined. Germline-derived CDR1 and CDR2 are MNHNS and SASEGT. Trimming cost V 5 bases and J 5 bases, with 1 base left between them. The CDR3 is 10 amino acids.

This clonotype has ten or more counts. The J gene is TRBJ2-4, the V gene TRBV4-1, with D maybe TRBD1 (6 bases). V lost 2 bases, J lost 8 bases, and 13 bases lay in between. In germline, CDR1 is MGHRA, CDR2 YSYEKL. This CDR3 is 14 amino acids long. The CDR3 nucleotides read TGCGCCAGCAGCCAATCGCCAGGGGTGGACATTCAGTACTTC. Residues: CASSQSPGVDIQYF.

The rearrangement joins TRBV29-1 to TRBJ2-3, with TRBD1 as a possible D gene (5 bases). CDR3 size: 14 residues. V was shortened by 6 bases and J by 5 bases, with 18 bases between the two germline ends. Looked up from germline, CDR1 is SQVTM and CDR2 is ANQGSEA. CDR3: CSVLDPGLGDTQYF. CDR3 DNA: TGCAGCGTGCTAGACCCAGGGTTAGGAGATACGCAGTATTTT.

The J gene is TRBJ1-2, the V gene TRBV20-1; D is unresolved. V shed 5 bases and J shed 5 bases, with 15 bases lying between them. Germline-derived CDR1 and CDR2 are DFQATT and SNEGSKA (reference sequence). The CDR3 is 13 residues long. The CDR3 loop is CSADKDGLYGYTF. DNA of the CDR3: TGCAGTGCTGACAAGGACGGCTTATATGGCTACACCTTC.

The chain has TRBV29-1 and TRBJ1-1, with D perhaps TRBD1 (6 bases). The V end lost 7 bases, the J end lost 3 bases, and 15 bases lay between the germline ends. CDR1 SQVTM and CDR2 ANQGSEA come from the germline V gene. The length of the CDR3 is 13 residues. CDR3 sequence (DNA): TGCAGCGGCTGGGGGCGCCGGGACACTGAAGCTTTCTTT. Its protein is CSGWGRRDTEAFF.

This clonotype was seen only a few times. CDR3 in amino acids: CASSEFGQKGGEQFF. The CDR3 coding sequence is TGTGCCAGCAGTGAATTCGGTCAAAAGGGTGGCGAGCAGTTCTTC. The chain is built from TRBV25-1 and TRBJ2-1; no definite D call. Germline V gene sequence: CDR1 MGHDK, CDR2 SYGVNS. There are 15 residues in the CDR3. V lost 1 base to trimming and J lost 10 bases, with 17 bases between them.

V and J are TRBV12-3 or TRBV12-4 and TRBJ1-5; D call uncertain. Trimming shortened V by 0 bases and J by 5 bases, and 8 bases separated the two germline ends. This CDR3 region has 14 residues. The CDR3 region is CASSLASEYQPQHF. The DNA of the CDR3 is TGTGCCAGCAGTTTAGCCTCAGAGTATCAGCCCCAGCATTTT.

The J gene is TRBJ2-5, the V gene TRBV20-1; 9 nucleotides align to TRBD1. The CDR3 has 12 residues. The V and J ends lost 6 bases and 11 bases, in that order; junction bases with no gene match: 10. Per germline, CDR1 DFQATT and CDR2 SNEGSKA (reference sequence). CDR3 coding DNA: TGCAGTGCCACACAGGGGGCGGGAGAGCAGTACTTC. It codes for CSATQGAGEQYF.

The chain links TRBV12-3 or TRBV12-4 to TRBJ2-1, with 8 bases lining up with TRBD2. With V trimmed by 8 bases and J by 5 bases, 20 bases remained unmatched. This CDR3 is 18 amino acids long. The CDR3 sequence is CASLSRTSRTRGDNEQFF. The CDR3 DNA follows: TGTGCCAGCCTATCCCGGACTAGCCGGACTAGAGGCGACAATGAGCAGTTCTTC.

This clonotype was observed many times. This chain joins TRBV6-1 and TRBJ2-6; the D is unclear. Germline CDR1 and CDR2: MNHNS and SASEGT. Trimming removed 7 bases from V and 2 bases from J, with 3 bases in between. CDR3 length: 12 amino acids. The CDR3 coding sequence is TGTGCCAGCACCCCTGGGGCCAACGTCCTGACTTTC. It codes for CASTPGANVLTF.

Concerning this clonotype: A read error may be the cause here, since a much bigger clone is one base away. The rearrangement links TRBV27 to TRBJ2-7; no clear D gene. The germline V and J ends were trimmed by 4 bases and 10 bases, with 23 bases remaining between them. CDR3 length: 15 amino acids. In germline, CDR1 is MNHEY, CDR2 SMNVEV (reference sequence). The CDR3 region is CASSSAWAGQEAQYF. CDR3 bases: TGTGCCAGCAGTTCCGCCTGGGCAGGCCAAGAGGCCCAGTACTTC.

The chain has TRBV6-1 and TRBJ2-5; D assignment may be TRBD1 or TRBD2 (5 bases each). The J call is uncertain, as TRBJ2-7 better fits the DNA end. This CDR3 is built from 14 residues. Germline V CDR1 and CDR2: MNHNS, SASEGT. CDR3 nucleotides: TGTGCCAGCAGCCGAGGGGCCTACCTGAACGAGCAGTACTTC. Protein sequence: CASSRGAYLNEQYF.

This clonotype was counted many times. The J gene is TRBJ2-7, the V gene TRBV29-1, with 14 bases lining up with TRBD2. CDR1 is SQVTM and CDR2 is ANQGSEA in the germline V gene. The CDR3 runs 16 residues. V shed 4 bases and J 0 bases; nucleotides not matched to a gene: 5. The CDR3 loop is CSVVGTSGRVSYEQYF. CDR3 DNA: TGCAGCGTTGTTGGGACTAGCGGGAGAGTCTCCTACGAGCAGTACTTC.

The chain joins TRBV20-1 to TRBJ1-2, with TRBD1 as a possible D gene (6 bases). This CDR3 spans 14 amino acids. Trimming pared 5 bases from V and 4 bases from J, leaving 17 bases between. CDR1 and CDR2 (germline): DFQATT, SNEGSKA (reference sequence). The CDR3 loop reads CSASSGGQGYGYTF. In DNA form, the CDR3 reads TGCAGTGCTTCGAGCGGGGGGCAGGGCTATGGCTACACCTTC.

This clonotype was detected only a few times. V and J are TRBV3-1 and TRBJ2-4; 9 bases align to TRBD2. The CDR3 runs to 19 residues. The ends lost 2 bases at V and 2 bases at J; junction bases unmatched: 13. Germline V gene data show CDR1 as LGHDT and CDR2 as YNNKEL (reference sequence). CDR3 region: CASSQRSGRIPRSKNIQYF. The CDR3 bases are TGTGCCAGCAGCCAACGGAGCGGGAGGATCCCCCGGTCCAAAAACATTCAGTACTTC.

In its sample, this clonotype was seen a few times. CDR3 amino acids: CASSPEQGRIYEQYF. The DNA for the CDR3 is TGCGCCAGCAGCCCCGAACAGGGGCGCATCTACGAGCAGTACTTC. The V call is TRBV5-1, the J call TRBJ2-7; 7 bases are shared with TRBD1. The germline V gene encodes CDR1 SGHRS and CDR2 YFSETQ. This CDR3 has 15 residues. The V gene end was trimmed by 4 bases and the J gene end by 3 bases; junction bases not matched to a gene: 10.

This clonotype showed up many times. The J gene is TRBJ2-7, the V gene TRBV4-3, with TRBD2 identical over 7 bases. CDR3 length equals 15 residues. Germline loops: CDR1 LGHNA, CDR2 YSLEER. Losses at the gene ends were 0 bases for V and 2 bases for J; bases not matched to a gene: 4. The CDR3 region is CASSQDWRGTYEQYF. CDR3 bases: TGCGCCAGCAGCCAAGATTGGCGGGGGACCTACGAGCAGTACTTC.

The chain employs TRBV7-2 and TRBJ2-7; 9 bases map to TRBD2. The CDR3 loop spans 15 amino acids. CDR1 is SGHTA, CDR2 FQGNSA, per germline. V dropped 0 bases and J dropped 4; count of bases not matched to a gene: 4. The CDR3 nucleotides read TGTGCCAGCAGCTTAGCGACTAGCGGAGCTTACGAGCAGTACTTC. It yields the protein CASSLATSGAYEQYF.

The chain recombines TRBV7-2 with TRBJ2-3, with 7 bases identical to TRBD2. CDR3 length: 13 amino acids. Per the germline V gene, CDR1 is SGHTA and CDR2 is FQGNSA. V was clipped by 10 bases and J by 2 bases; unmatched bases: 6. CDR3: CATSGDNTDTQYF. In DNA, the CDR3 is TGTGCCACGAGCGGGGATAACACAGATACGCAGTATTTT.

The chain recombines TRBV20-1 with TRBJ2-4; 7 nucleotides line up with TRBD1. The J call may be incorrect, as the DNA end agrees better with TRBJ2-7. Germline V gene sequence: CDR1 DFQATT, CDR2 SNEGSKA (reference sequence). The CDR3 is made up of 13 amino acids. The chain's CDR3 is CSAIGPGGYEQYF. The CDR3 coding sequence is TGCAGTGCCATCGGCCCAGGGGGCTACGAGCAGTACTTC.

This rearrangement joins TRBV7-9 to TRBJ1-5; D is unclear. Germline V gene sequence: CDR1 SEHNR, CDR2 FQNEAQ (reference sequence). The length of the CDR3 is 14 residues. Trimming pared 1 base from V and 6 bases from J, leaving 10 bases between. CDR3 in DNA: TGTGCCAGCAGCTTAGGTGGGGAGATTCAGCCCCAGCATTTT. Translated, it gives CASSLGGEIQPQHF.

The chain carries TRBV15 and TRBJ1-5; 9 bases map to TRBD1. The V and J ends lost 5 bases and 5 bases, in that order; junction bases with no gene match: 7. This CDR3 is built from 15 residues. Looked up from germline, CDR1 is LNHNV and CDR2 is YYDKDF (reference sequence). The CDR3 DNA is TGTGCCACCAGCCGCCGGGACAGGGTTGATCAGCCCCAGCATTTT. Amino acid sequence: CATSRRDRVDQPQHF.